Listed here are 9 T cell receptor beta chains from one sample, sequenced in a study of blood T cell repertoires in COVID-19. The protocol was immunoSEQ multiplex PCR, while the TCRdb copy is restricted to in-frame clones and leaves out a portion. The repertoire consists of about 430,000 clones, with 70% to 90% occurring once and the leading ten covering about 1.4%. Sequencing was performed on PBMCs or T cells enriched from blood (not recorded which). The source of these receptors is a woman between 18 and 30 years old who had been exposed to COVID-19.

V gene TRBV3-1 (or the pseudogene TRBV3-2) combines with J gene TRBJ1-5; no reliable D call. This CDR3 comprises 15 residues. CDR1 is LGHDT, CDR2 YNNKEL, per germline (reference sequence). V lost 3 bases, J lost 2 bases, and 11 bases lay in between. In DNA, the CDR3 is TGTGCCAGCAGCCAGGGAGGGAGGGGCAATCAGCCCCAGCATTTT. Its translation: CASSQGGRGNQPQHF.

The chain joins TRBV19 to TRBJ1-1; 8 nucleotides align to TRBD1. This CDR3 comprises 15 residues. Losses at the gene ends were 5 bases for V and 2 bases for J; bases not matched to a gene: 7. Germline V CDR1 and CDR2: LNHDA, SQIVND (reference sequence). This CDR3 reads CASSPRTGLNTEAFF. DNA for the CDR3: TGTGCCAGTAGTCCTCGGACAGGGTTAAACACTGAAGCTTTCTTT. Filled out from reference TRBV19 and TRBJ1-1, the complete variable domain reads DGGITQSPKYLFRKEGQNVTLSCEQNLNHDAMYWYRQDPGQGLRLIYYSQIVNDFQKGDIAEGYSVSREKKESFPLTVTSAQKNPTAFYLCASSPRTGLNTEAFFGQGTRLTVV.

The genes are TRBV2 and TRBJ1-6; D remains ambiguous. V lost 7 bases to trimming and J lost 3 bases, with 7 bases between them. This CDR3 has 13 residues. CDR1 SNHLY and CDR2 FYNNEI come from the germline V gene. The CDR3 loop reads CASMGDYNSPLHF. Here the CDR3 DNA reads TGTGCCAGCATGGGAGACTATAATTCACCCCTCCACTTT.

This clone was detected only a few times. The rearrangement joins TRBV6-5 to TRBJ1-1, with 7 bases that match TRBD1. The CDR3 consists of 16 residues. Per the germline V gene, CDR1 is MNHEY and CDR2 is SVGAGI. V lost 0 bases to trimming and J lost 5 bases; unmatched junction nucleotides: 9. CDR3 nucleotide sequence: TGTGCCAGCAGTTACTCGAAAGGGGGCGTAGGAACTGAAGCTTTCTTT. This sequence encodes CASSYSKGGVGTEAFF.

The genes are TRBV10-3 and TRBJ1-1, with 10 bases matching TRBD1. CDR1 is ENHRY, CDR2 SYGVKD, per germline. V was clipped by 2 bases and J by 6 bases; unmatched bases: 6. The CDR3 has 15 amino acids. The CDR3 DNA reads TGTGCCATCAGTGAGGGGGGACAGGGGAATCCTGAAGCTTTCTTT. It is translated as CAISEGGQGNPEAFF.

The chain's CDR3 is CASSQWGQGTSYEQYF. The CDR3 coding sequence is TGTGCCAGCAGCCAATGGGGACAGGGCACCTCCTACGAGCAGTACTTC. The genes are TRBV3-1 (or the pseudogene TRBV3-2) and TRBJ2-7, with 9 bases fitting TRBD1. CDR1 is LGHDT and CDR2 is YNNKEL in the germline V gene (reference sequence). The ends lost 2 bases at V and 0 bases at J; junction bases unmatched: 5. This CDR3 is 16 amino acids long.

The chain is built from TRBV2 and TRBJ2-3, with 7 bases aligning to TRBD1. Germline V gives CDR1 SNHLY, CDR2 FYNNEI. The CDR3 extends over 14 amino acids. With 6 bases clipped from V and 7 bases from J, the junction kept 10 bases outside the gene matches. The DNA of the CDR3 is TGTGCCAGCAGGGATGTAACAGGGGAAAATACGCAGTATTTT. It encodes CASRDVTGENTQYF.

The chain recombines TRBV4-3 with TRBJ2-3; 8 bases line up with TRBD2. Germline CDR1 and CDR2: LGHNA and YSLEER. This CDR3 is 18 amino acids long. The V and J ends lost 0 bases and 5 bases, in that order; junction bases with no gene match: 13. The CDR3 region has the DNA TGCGCCAGCAGCCAAGAACCCAGCGGGGGCCCCCGAGGAGATACGCAGTATTTT. Its protein product is CASSQEPSGGPRGDTQYF.

The chain has TRBV9 and TRBJ2-3; TRBD2 matches at 15 bases. The CDR3 extends over 18 amino acids. The junction had 6 bases not matched to a gene; V was cut back by 0 bases and J by 4 bases. The germline gives CDR1 SGDLS, CDR2 YYNGEE. As DNA, the CDR3 is TGTGCCAGCAGCGTAGGTGGGACTAGCGGGGGGCGATCAGATACGCAGTATTTT. It encodes CASSVGGTSGGRSDTQYF.